This T cell receptor (beta chain) was profiled in a study of blood T cell repertoires in COVID-19. Study details: Collection of acute and convalescent COVID-19 samples took place in the United States, Italy and Spain.

Profiled with immunoSEQ multiplex PCR; TCRdb holds only in-frame clones, not every one. The sample includes 110,000 to 150,000 clones, around 83% of them seen just once. V lost 3 bases and J 4 bases, leaving 24 bases between the germline ends. CDR1 LNHDA and CDR2 SQIVND come from the germline V gene (reference sequence). The CDR3 consists of 18 residues. The source of this sequence is a man in his 60s with active or convalescent COVID-19. J is TRBJ1-1 and V is TRBV19, with D possibly matching TRBD1 (5 bases). Source material: peripheral blood. CDR3 amino acids: CASSMRARVLFKGTEAFF. The CDR3 bases are TGTGCCAGTAGTATGAGAGCCAGGGTTTTGTTTAAAGGCACTGAAGCTTTCTTT.